This passage covers 2 T cell receptor beta chains from one sample sequenced in a study of blood T cell repertoires in COVID-19 (TCRdb year 2020). The receptor library was made with the immunoSEQ multiplex PCR assay. The table was pulled from immuneACCESS by TCRdb, which kept in-frame rearrangements only. Such tables lose some clones; where checked, under half of the loss comes from unresolved V genes, and the rest has no known cause. Across this sample there are approximately 46,000 clones, with approximately 81% seen only once. The top ten hold less than 5% of the sample. Sequencing input: peripheral blood. Source of these receptors: a woman aged 70-85 years with acute or convalescent COVID-19.

The chain is built from TRBV5-1 and TRBJ2-3, with TRBD2 matching over 15 bases. CDR1 and CDR2 (germline): SGHRS, YFSETQ. The CDR3 contains 17 residues. V shed 2 bases and J 4 bases; nucleotides not matched to a gene: 5. CDR3 DNA: TGCGCCAGCAGCTTTTCAGGACTAGCGGGAGGGGCAGATACGCAGTATTTT. Protein: CASSFSGLAGGADTQYF.

As regards this clone: One end of the junction varies from germline; a read error may be responsible. The chain is built from TRBV7-3 and TRBJ2-2; 14 nucleotides align to TRBD2. The CDR3 has 19 residues. Per the germline V gene, CDR1 is SGHTA and CDR2 is FQGTGA. CDR3 sequence reads: CASSLGGTSGSGRTGELFF. The CDR3 nucleotides read TGCGCCAGCAGCCTGGGGGGGACTAGCGGGAGTGGCAGGACCGGGGAGCTGTTTTTT.